The TCR beta chain described here comes from a study of blood T cell repertoires in COVID-19. Study in general: From T cells, B-cell-depleted T cells, or PBMCs came the material, which was cDNA or gDNA.

Here immunoSEQ multiplex PCR was the method, and the copy in TCRdb shows in-frame clones only, minus some. Of 250,000 or so clones listed, approximately 88% are singletons. CDR1 is SGDLS and CDR2 is YYNGEE in the germline V gene. The CDR3 extends over 14 amino acids. The ends were cut back, 3 bases at V and 4 bases at J, with 13 bases in the middle. The sequencing sample was made of peripheral blood. The chain has TRBV9 and TRBJ1-1; D is unresolved. This TCR came from a woman aged 25 to 45 with acute or convalescent COVID-19. This CDR3 is CASSAAGESTEAFF. The CDR3 DNA follows: TGTGCCAGCAGCGCCGCCGGGGAGAGCACTGAAGCTTTCTTT.